A single sample gave rise to the 28 T cell receptor beta chains below, sequenced in a study of control samples from healthy donors and cancer patients (TCRdb year 2020). Libraries were made using the immunoSEQ multiplex PCR assay. The table was pulled from immuneACCESS by TCRdb, which kept in-frame rearrangements only. Such tables lose some clones; where checked, under half of the loss comes from unresolved V genes, and the rest has no known cause. This sample comprises about 150,000 clones, around 95% of them detected only once. The ten largest clones capture about 8.5% of the sample. Sequencing was performed on blood. These receptor sequences come from a middle-aged woman in good health.

V usage is TRBV2 and J usage is TRBJ2-5; TRBD1 might be the D (8 bases). V was trimmed by 2 bases and J by 9 bases, leaving 19 bases between them. The CDR3 length is 15 residues. The germline V gene encodes CDR1 SNHLY and CDR2 FYNNEI. CDR3 bases: TGTGCCAGCAGTGAACGTGGACAGGGAGGGGTTGCCCAGTACTTC. It translates to CASSERGQGGVAQYF.

CDR3 protein: CSATAGYGAFF. As DNA, the CDR3 is TGCAGTGCAACCGCAGGGTATGGTGCTTTCTTT. The chain employs TRBV20-1 and TRBJ1-1, with a possible D match to TRBD1 (5 bases). Per germline, CDR1 DFQATT and CDR2 SNEGSKA (reference sequence). The CDR3 has 11 residues. V was shortened by 6 bases and J by 11 bases, with 16 bases between the two germline ends.

The rearrangement uses TRBV30 and TRBJ1-3; 7 bases are shared with TRBD1. This CDR3 region has 14 residues. Germline-derived CDR1 and CDR2 are GTSNPN and SVGIG (reference sequence). Trimming removed 4 bases from V and 2 bases from J; junction bases left unmatched: 5. CDR3 sequence: CAWIQGSAGNTIYF. CDR3 in DNA: TGTGCCTGGATACAGGGGTCGGCTGGAAACACCATATATTTT.

This chain connects TRBV7-9 to TRBJ2-7; D unresolved. Germline CDR1 is SEHNR and CDR2 is FQNEAQ (reference sequence). The ends were cut back, 8 bases at V and 6 bases at J, with 17 bases in the middle. There are 13 residues in the CDR3. CDR3 protein: CASRNEVGIEQYF. The CDR3 nucleotides are TGTGCCAGCCGAAACGAGGTGGGGATCGAGCAGTACTTC.

The rearrangement joins TRBV6-5 to TRBJ2-1, with unresolved D. V lost 5 bases, J lost 5 bases, and 4 bases lay in between. CDR1 and CDR2 from the germline V gene are MNHEY and SVGAGI. CDR3 size: 11 residues. The CDR3 sequence: CASSRDNEQFF. The CDR3 DNA reads TGTGCCAGCAGTCGAGACAATGAGCAGTTCTTC.

This clone was detected once. The chain couples TRBV19 to TRBJ2-1, with D tentatively TRBD2 (6 bases). The V gene lost 5 bases and the J gene lost 4 bases, with 15 bases spanning the gap. Germline V gene sequence: CDR1 LNHDA, CDR2 SQIVND (reference sequence). The CDR3 is 15 residues long. CDR3 amino acids: CASSQAPGVYNEQFF. CDR3 in DNA: TGTGCCAGTAGTCAGGCCCCGGGAGTTTACAATGAGCAGTTCTTC.

The rearrangement uses TRBV29-1 and TRBJ1-5; perhaps TRBD1 as D (5 bases). The V gene lost 5 bases and the J gene lost 6 bases, with 14 bases spanning the gap. CDR1 and CDR2 from the germline V gene are SQVTM and ANQGSEA. This CDR3 is built from 13 residues. The CDR3 sequence is CSVKGQGGQPQHF. The CDR3 coding sequence is TGCAGCGTTAAGGGGCAGGGAGGTCAGCCCCAGCATTTT. Combining the CDR3 with reference TRBV29-1 and TRBJ1-5 gives the whole variable domain SAVISQKPSRDICQRGTSLTIQCQVDSQVTMMFWYRQQPGQSLTLIATANQGSEATYESGFVIDKFPISRPNLTFSTLTVSNMSPEDSSIYLCSVKGQGGQPQHFGDGTRLSIL.

This chain uses TRBV6-1 with TRBJ2-5; D is unresolved. The CDR3 length is 15 residues. V gave up 1 base and J gave up 5 bases, with 14 bases separating them. Looked up from germline, CDR1 is MNHNS and CDR2 is SASEGT. CDR3 nucleotides: TGTGCCAGCAGTGAAGGCCGACTCGCCCGGGAGACCCAGTACTTC. Translation: CASSEGRLARETQYF.

This clone was picked up a small number of times. The chain couples TRBV4-1 to TRBJ1-5; maybe TRBD1 (6 bases). The CDR3 consists of 20 residues. Germline assignment: CDR1 MGHRA and CDR2 YSYEKL. Deletions cut 0 bases from V and 2 bases from J, with 23 bases between. The CDR3 sequence: CASSQDRTNWGQRGNQPQHF. CDR3 sequence (DNA): TGCGCCAGCAGCCAAGATCGGACCAATTGGGGGCAAAGGGGCAATCAGCCCCAGCATTTT.

CDR3 in amino acids: CASSPTGASNQPQHF. The CDR3 DNA reads as TGTGCCAGCAGCCCGACAGGGGCCAGCAATCAGCCCCAGCATTTT. The rearrangement uses TRBV11-2 and TRBJ1-5; 8 bases are a match to TRBD1. V lost 5 bases, J lost 1 base, and 4 bases stayed unmatched. The CDR3 sequence is 15 residues long. CDR1 and CDR2 (germline): SGHAT, FQNNGV.

The rearrangement joins TRBV7-9 to TRBJ2-7; D perhaps matches TRBD2 (6 bases). CDR1 is SEHNR and CDR2 is FQNEAQ in the germline V gene (reference sequence). This CDR3 is 13 amino acids long. V dropped 4 bases and J dropped 6 bases, with 13 bases sitting between them. The CDR3 bases are TGTGCCAGCAGCTCGGGAGTGACTCGCGAGCAGTACTTC. Residues: CASSSGVTREQYF.

The chain is built from TRBV5-1 and TRBJ2-2; D assignment may be TRBD1 or TRBD2 (5 bases each). Germline values: CDR1 SGHRS, CDR2 YFSETQ. The CDR3 runs 14 residues. Trimming cost V 6 bases and J 5 bases, with 14 bases left between them. CDR3 amino acids: CASKRGPTTGELFF. The CDR3 DNA reads TGCGCCAGCAAGAGGGGACCCACTACCGGGGAGCTGTTTTTT.

The chain has TRBV12-3 or TRBV12-4 and TRBJ1-5, with D tentatively TRBD1 (5 bases). Trimming removed 5 bases from V and 12 bases from J, with 14 bases in between. The CDR3 length is 12 residues. In nucleotides, the CDR3 is TGTGCCAGCAGTATTAGAGGAGGGGTCCAGCATTTT. Translation gives CASSIRGGVQHF.

CDR3 in DNA: TGTGCCAGCAGCTTACAGACAAACACTGAAGCTTTCTTT. Its translation is CASSLQTNTEAFF. This rearrangement joins TRBV7-2 to TRBJ1-1, with D hard to call. Trimming left V 2 bases short and J 2 bases short, with 6 bases between. The CDR3 is made up of 13 amino acids. Per germline, CDR1 SGHTA and CDR2 FQGNSA.

The chain links TRBV11-2 to TRBJ2-5, with a weak D call TRBD1 (6 bases). This CDR3 comprises 13 residues. Trimming left V 5 bases short and J 4 bases short, with 11 bases between. CDR1 and CDR2 from the germline V gene are SGHAT and FQNNGV. The CDR3 DNA sequence: TGTGCCAGCAGCACGCGCAGGGGAGAGACCCAGTACTTC. Its protein product is CASSTRRGETQYF. The full variable domain, completed using reference TRBV11-2 and TRBJ2-5, is EAGVAQSPRYKIIEKRQSVAFWCNPISGHATLYWYQQILGQGPKLLIQFQNNGVVDDSQLPKDRFSAERLKGVDSTLKIQPAKLEDSAVYLCASSTRRGETQYFGPGTRLLVL.

The chain employs TRBV27 and TRBJ2-6; D could derive from TRBD1 or TRBD2 (5 bases each). The germline V and J ends were trimmed by 5 bases and 2 bases, with 13 bases remaining between them. In germline, CDR1 is MNHEY, CDR2 SMNVEV (reference sequence). The CDR3 spans 16 residues. The CDR3 loop is CASSPQGEPGANVLTF. CDR3 nucleotide sequence: TGTGCCAGCAGTCCCCAGGGAGAGCCTGGGGCCAACGTCCTGACTTTC.

This rearrangement joins TRBV7-9 to TRBJ2-7; D not certain. Per the germline V gene, CDR1 is SEHNR and CDR2 is FQNEAQ (reference sequence). The length of the CDR3 is 13 residues. V was trimmed by 2 bases and J by 4 bases, leaving 9 bases between them. The CDR3 reads CASSLTLFYEQYF. The DNA for the CDR3 is TGTGCCAGCAGCTTAACCCTGTTTTACGAGCAGTACTTC.

The rearrangement joins TRBV5-8 to TRBJ1-3; D not resolved. V was cut by 4 bases and J by 0 bases, with 8 bases left in between. This CDR3 comprises 14 residues. Germline CDR1 is SGHTS and CDR2 is YDEGEE. This chain's CDR3 is CASSRRDSGNTIYF. DNA of the CDR3: TGTGCCAGCAGCCGCCGGGACTCTGGAAACACCATATATTTT.

This chain connects TRBV18 to TRBJ1-2; possibly TRBD1 for D (6 bases). Germline V gene sequence: CDR1 KGHSH, CDR2 LQKENI. Trimming removed 3 bases at V and 3 bases at J, with 17 bases between. This CDR3 is built from 16 residues. The CDR3 bases are TGTGCCAGCTCACCCCGACAGGCTCAAGACCACTATGGCTACACCTTC. As protein: CASSPRQAQDHYGYTF.

The chain has TRBV6-2 or TRBV6-3 and TRBJ2-7; no definite D call. The CDR3 covers 15 residues. The germline V gene encodes CDR1 MNHEY and CDR2 SVGEGT. The germline V and J ends were trimmed by 2 bases and 7 bases, with 18 bases remaining between them. The CDR3 DNA reads TGTGCCAGCAGTTACGGGCCCGACCCCGTACAAGAGCAGTACTTC. This sequence encodes CASSYGPDPVQEQYF.

The V gene is TRBV29-1, the J gene TRBJ2-5; possible D gene TRBD1, 6 bases. V was clipped by 6 bases and J by 2 bases, with 16 bases between them. This CDR3 comprises 14 residues. The germline gives CDR1 SQVTM, CDR2 ANQGSEA. In DNA form, the CDR3 reads TGCAGCGTGGGGGCGAGCGGAAGACAAGAGACCCAGTACTTC. Translation gives CSVGASGRQETQYF.

The chain uses TRBV5-1 and TRBJ1-1; no firm D call. The CDR3 is 14 residues long. CDR1 is SGHRS and CDR2 is YFSETQ in the germline V gene. Trimming took off 1 base at V and 0 bases at J, with 7 bases between the two ends. The CDR3 protein is CASSLRSMNTEAFF. DNA for the CDR3: TGCGCCAGCAGCTTGAGGTCTATGAACACTGAAGCTTTCTTT.

The chain joins TRBV30 to TRBJ2-3; D might be TRBD1 or TRBD2, each matching 5 bases. There are 15 residues in the CDR3. Trimming took off 0 bases at V and 0 bases at J, with 10 bases between the two ends. Germline lookup yields CDR1 GTSNPN and CDR2 SVGIG (reference sequence). The DNA of the CDR3 is TGTGCCTGGAGTGTACGGGACCCTAGCACAGATACGCAGTATTTT. It codes for CAWSVRDPSTDTQYF.

V and J are TRBV18 and TRBJ1-4; D unclear. Germline assignment: CDR1 KGHSH and CDR2 LQKENI. The CDR3 loop spans 16 amino acids. Trimming stripped 3 bases from V and 2 bases from J, with 13 bases between. CDR3 amino acids: CASSPIEGSTNEKLFF. In DNA form, the CDR3 reads TGTGCCAGCTCACCTATTGAGGGATCGACTAATGAAAAACTGTTTTTT.

This clone was recorded only once. The V gene is TRBV5-1, the J gene TRBJ1-1; D might be TRBD1 (6 bases). The CDR3 sequence is 15 residues long. V shed 3 bases and J shed 0 bases, with 12 bases lying between them. Germline CDR1 reads SGHRS; CDR2 reads YFSETQ. The CDR3 reads CASSSGQGLNTEAFF. CDR3 nucleotides: TGCGCCAGCAGCTCCGGCCAGGGGCTGAACACTGAAGCTTTCTTT.

The J gene is TRBJ1-5, the V gene TRBV7-9; a weak D match, TRBD1 (5 bases). Looked up from germline, CDR1 is SEHNR and CDR2 is FQNEAQ (reference sequence). The V end lost 5 bases, the J end lost 4 bases, and 15 bases lay between the germline ends. The CDR3 runs to 15 residues. The chain's CDR3 is CASSPREGINQPQHF. In DNA, the CDR3 is TGTGCCAGCAGCCCCCGAGAGGGGATTAATCAGCCCCAGCATTTT.

V usage is TRBV9 and J usage is TRBJ1-1; 7 bases match TRBD1. The V and J ends lost 0 bases and 6 bases, in that order; junction bases with no gene match: 5. CDR3 length: 14 residues. Germline CDR1 SGDLS, CDR2 YYNGEE. The CDR3 is CASSVARGGPEAFF. CDR3 nucleotide sequence: TGTGCCAGCAGCGTAGCTCGAGGGGGCCCTGAAGCTTTCTTT. Variable domain in full (rest from reference TRBV9 and TRBJ1-1): DSGVTQTPKHLITATGQRVTLRCSPRSGDLSVYWYQQSLDQGLQFLIQYYNGEERAKGNILERFSAQQFPDLHSELNLSSLELGDSALYFCASSVARGGPEAFFGQGTRLTVV.

The genes are TRBV4-3 and TRBJ2-5; TRBD2 agrees at 14 bases. The CDR3 runs 22 residues. The junction had 21 bases not matched to a gene; V was cut back by 4 bases and J by 2 bases. Germline V gene data show CDR1 as LGHNA and CDR2 as YSLEER. The chain's CDR3 is CASSRALWRFWTSGGIQETQYF. DNA for the CDR3: TGCGCCAGCAGCCGGGCGCTGTGGCGGTTTTGGACTAGCGGGGGGATTCAAGAGACCCAGTACTTC.